This is a list of T cell receptor beta chains from one sample in a study of STAT3 mutations in large granular lymphocyte leukemia. Clones were sequenced by immunoSEQ multiplex PCR, and TCRdb holds only the in-frame ones, with some missing. The sample has a few thousand clones; around half are singletons. The sample consisted of peripheral blood mononuclear cells. The receptors come from a woman aged 65 to 85 with T-cell large granular lymphocyte leukemia. Some clones in this sample may be carry-over from other donors' samples. The CDR3 runs from the conserved cysteine through the conserved F or W. D genes are given only for firm matches. Not every row has a clone size; where given, it reads once, few, many or a size class.

v_gene	d_gene	abundance	j_gene	CDR3nt	CDR3aa
TRBV5-1	.	.	TRBJ1-5	TGCGCCAGCAGCGTAGGGCCGGATCAGCCCCAGCATTTT	CASSVGPDQPQHF
TRBV19	.	large	TRBJ2-7	TGTGCCAGTAGTACGACAACTTTCTCCTACGAGCAGTACTTC	CASSTTTFSYEQYF
TRBV6-6	.	.	TRBJ1-5	TGTGCCAGCACTTTGGCGCCACGAGATCAGCCCCAGCATTTT	CASTLAPRDQPQHF
TRBV7-9	.	few	TRBJ1-5	TGTGCCAGCAGCTTACATCAGACAGGCAATCAGCCCCAGCATTTT	CASSLHQTGNQPQHF
TRBV6-6	.	.	TRBJ1-2	TGTGCCAGCAGCGAGGGGTACGGCTACACCTTC	CASSEGYGYTF
TRBV7-9	.	few	TRBJ2-3	TGTGCCAGCAGCCCGGACCAAGGCACAGATACGCAGTATTTT	CASSPDQGTDTQYF
TRBV6-5	.	.	TRBJ1-1	TGTGCCAGCACTCCGGACGGGGGGAACACTGAAGCTTTCTTT	CASTPDGGNTEAFF
TRBV10-3	.	.	TRBJ1-2	TGTGCCATCAGTGGTGATGGCGGCTATGGCTACACCTTC	CAISGDGGYGYTF
TRBV19	.	few	TRBJ1-5	TGTGCCAGTAGTATAACCAAGACTCAGCCCCAGCATTTT	CASSITKTQPQHF
TRBV15	.	.	TRBJ2-5	TGTGCCACCAGCAGAGATCAGGTTCGGCAAGAGACCCAGTACTTC	CATSRDQVRQETQYF
TRBV5-1	TRBD2	once	TRBJ2-2	TGCGCCAGCTGGGGACTAGCGGGATCCGGGGAGCTGTTTTTT	CASWGLAGSGELFF
TRBV5-1	.	few	TRBJ1-5	TGCGCCAGCAGCTTAGACCCGGCAGGAGCTCAGCCCCAGCATTTT	CASSLDPAGAQPQHF
TRBV5-1	TRBD2	.	TRBJ2-5	TGCGCCAGCAGCTTGGGCGCTAGCGGGAATATCCAGTACTTC	CASSLGASGNIQYF
TRBV5-1	.	.	TRBJ1-3	TGCGCCAGCAGCTTGGACAGCCGCTCTGGAAACACCATATATTTT	CASSLDSRSGNTIYF
TRBV5-1	.	medium-sized	TRBJ2-5	TGCGCCAGCAGCTTGTCTAGATCAGCCGGGGAGACCCAGTACTTC	CASSLSRSAGETQYF
TRBV6-1	TRBD1	.	TRBJ1-2	TGTGCCAGCAATGGACAGGTGGTGCCCGGCTACACCTTC	CASNGQVVPGYTF
TRBV30	.	.	TRBJ2-7	TGTGCCTGGAGTGGACCGCAGGGGAGGTACGAGCAGTACTTC	CAWSGPQGRYEQYF
TRBV28	.	few	TRBJ1-2	TGTGCCAGCAGCAGATCAACGACCTATGGCTACACCTTC	CASSRSTTYGYTF
TRBV13	.	.	TRBJ1-1	TGTGCCAGCAGCTTAGATAGGTACACTGAAGCTTTCTTT	CASSLDRYTEAFF
TRBV18	TRBD1	.	TRBJ2-3	TGTGCCAGCTCACCCGGGGTTTGGCCAGGACAGGGCATCACAGATACGCAGTATTTT	CASSPGVWPGQGITDTQYF
TRBV6-6	.	.	TRBJ2-5	TGTGCCAGCAGTTACTCGAGACAGGTCCAAGAGACCCAGTACTTC	CASSYSRQVQETQYF
TRBV28	.	few	TRBJ2-7	TGTGCCAGCGGGCGTTCTACCTACGAGCAGTACTTC	CASGRSTYEQYF
TRBV18	.	.	TRBJ2-5	TGTGCCAGCTCAGGGGCGGGCCCCCAAGAGACCCAGTACTTC	CASSGAGPQETQYF